This T cell receptor beta chain stems from a study of T cell responses to AZD1222 COVID-19 vaccine. Losses at the gene ends were 4 bases for V and 4 bases for J; bases not matched to a gene: 12. This CDR3 region has 17 residues. CDR1 is ENHRY, CDR2 SYGVKD, per germline. This clone was seen more than once but under ten times. TCRdb's copy holds only in-frame clones and misses some; the assay was immunoSEQ multiplex PCR. The table records around 100,000 clones, around nine tenths of them present only once. V usage is TRBV10-3 and J usage is TRBJ2-1, with 8 bases identical to TRBD1. The sample in question was peripheral blood, obtained 28 days after the second AZD1222 dose. This TCR was recovered from an adult who received the AZD1222 COVID-19 vaccine. Here the CDR3 reads CAISARTGSKIYNEQFF. The DNA of the CDR3 is TGTGCCATCAGTGCACGGACAGGGAGCAAGATTTACAATGAGCAGTTCTTC.